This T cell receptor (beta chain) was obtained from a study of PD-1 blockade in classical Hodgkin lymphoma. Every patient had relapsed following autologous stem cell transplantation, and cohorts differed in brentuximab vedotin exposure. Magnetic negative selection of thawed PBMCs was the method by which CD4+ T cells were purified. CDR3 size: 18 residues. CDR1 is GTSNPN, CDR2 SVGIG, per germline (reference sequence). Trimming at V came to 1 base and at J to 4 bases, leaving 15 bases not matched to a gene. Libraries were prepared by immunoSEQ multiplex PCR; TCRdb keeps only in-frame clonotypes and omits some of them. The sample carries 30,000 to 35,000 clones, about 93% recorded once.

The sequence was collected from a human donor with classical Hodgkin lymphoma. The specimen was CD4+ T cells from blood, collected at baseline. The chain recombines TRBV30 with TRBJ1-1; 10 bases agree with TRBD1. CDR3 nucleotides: TGTGCCTGGAGTGCCCGGGACAGGGGACCAAAGGCCCTCACTGAAGCTTTCTTT. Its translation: CAWSARDRGPKALTEAFF.